Listed below are T cell receptor beta chains from one sample, sequenced in a study of blood T cell repertoires in COVID-19. Profiled with immunoSEQ multiplex PCR; TCRdb holds only in-frame clones, not every one. This table holds approximately 400,000 clones, around four fifths found once. The sequenced material came from PBMCs or T cells enriched from blood (not recorded which). These receptors were obtained from a woman in her 50s who had recovered from COVID-19. The CDR3 runs from the conserved cysteine through the conserved F or W. The D gene is left open where the match is weak. Size tells how often a clone was seen (once, few, many) or the class of an expanded clone, and some rows leave it out.

v_gene: TRBV12-3/TRBV12-4; d_gene: .; j_gene: TRBJ2-3; abundance: .; CDR3aa: CASSLGQNTQYF; CDR3nt: TGTGCCAGCAGTCTTGGACAAAATACGCAGTATTTT
v_gene: TRBV5-1; d_gene: .; j_gene: TRBJ2-1; abundance: once; CDR3aa: CASSGILVGVRSSYNEQFF; CDR3nt: TGCGCCAGCAGCGGAATACTCGTGGGAGTACGGAGCTCCTACAATGAGCAGTTCTTC
v_gene: TRBV19; d_gene: .; j_gene: TRBJ1-2; abundance: .; CDR3aa: CASSMKQGAVNYGYTF; CDR3nt: TGTGCCAGTAGTATGAAACAGGGAGCCGTTAACTATGGCTACACCTTC
v_gene: TRBV18; d_gene: TRBD1; j_gene: TRBJ1-2; abundance: .; CDR3aa: CASSPYRGMFYGYTF; CDR3nt: TGTGCCAGCTCACCATACAGGGGGATGTTCTATGGCTACACCTTC
v_gene: TRBV19; d_gene: .; j_gene: TRBJ1-1; abundance: .; CDR3aa: CASSRDWLSLGTEAFF; CDR3nt: TGTGCCAGTAGCAGGGACTGGTTGAGTTTGGGCACTGAAGCTTTCTTT
v_gene: TRBV11-3; d_gene: TRBD2; j_gene: TRBJ2-2; abundance: .; CDR3aa: CASGDPSGVRTGELFF; CDR3nt: TGTGCCAGCGGTGACCCTAGCGGGGTACGAACCGGGGAGCTGTTTTTT
v_gene: TRBV25-1; d_gene: TRBD2; j_gene: TRBJ2-3; abundance: once; CDR3aa: CASSDLAGGPTTTDTQYF; CDR3nt: TGTGCCAGCAGTGATCTAGCGGGAGGACCAACCACCACAGATACGCAGTATTTT
v_gene: TRBV7-2; d_gene: .; j_gene: TRBJ1-5; abundance: once; CDR3aa: CASSPYGDQPQHF; CDR3nt: TGTGCCAGCAGCCCATACGGAGATCAGCCCCAGCATTTT
v_gene: TRBV6-2/TRBV6-3; d_gene: TRBD1; j_gene: TRBJ1-2; abundance: .; CDR3aa: CASSKSGQGHYGYTF; CDR3nt: TGTGCCAGCAGTAAGTCCGGACAGGGACACTATGGCTACACCTTC
v_gene: TRBV18; d_gene: TRBD1; j_gene: TRBJ1-6; abundance: .; CDR3aa: CASSPGTGGDNSPLHF; CDR3nt: TGTGCCAGCTCACCCGGGACAGGGGGCGATAATTCACCCCTCCACTTT
v_gene: TRBV6-6; d_gene: .; j_gene: TRBJ1-1; abundance: .; CDR3aa: CASSYSMAGHTEAFF; CDR3nt: TGTGCCAGCAGTTACTCGATGGCAGGGCACACTGAAGCTTTCTTT
v_gene: TRBV4-3; d_gene: .; j_gene: TRBJ2-7; abundance: .; CDR3aa: CASSQGGILDEQYF; CDR3nt: TGCGCCAGCAGCCAAGGAGGGATCCTCGACGAGCAGTACTTC
v_gene: TRBV6-5; d_gene: .; j_gene: TRBJ2-1; abundance: .; CDR3aa: CASSYSSSYNEQFF; CDR3nt: TGTGCCAGCAGTTACTCATCTTCCTACAATGAGCAGTTCTTC
v_gene: TRBV6-6; d_gene: TRBD1; j_gene: TRBJ2-7; abundance: .; CDR3aa: CASSQFRDRGPTPSYEQYF; CDR3nt: TGTGCCAGCAGTCAATTCCGGGACAGGGGTCCAACCCCCTCCTACGAGCAGTACTTC
v_gene: TRBV4-1; d_gene: .; j_gene: TRBJ2-3; abundance: .; CDR3aa: CASSQDPLDTQYF; CDR3nt: TGCGCCAGCAGCCAAGATCCACTAGATACGCAGTATTTT
v_gene: TRBV7-3; d_gene: .; j_gene: TRBJ2-1; abundance: .; CDR3aa: CASSPLGLAYNEQFF; CDR3nt: TGTGCCAGCAGCCCCCTAGGACTCGCCTACAATGAGCAGTTCTTC
v_gene: TRBV20-1; d_gene: .; j_gene: TRBJ2-7; abundance: .; CDR3aa: CSASMGHSSYEQYF; CDR3nt: TGCAGTGCTAGTATGGGACACAGCTCCTACGAGCAGTACTTC
v_gene: TRBV6-5; d_gene: TRBD1; j_gene: TRBJ1-2; abundance: .; CDR3aa: CASRDSGTGAGGYTF; CDR3nt: TGTGCCAGCAGGGACTCCGGGACAGGGGCCGGAGGCTACACCTTC
v_gene: TRBV2; d_gene: TRBD1; j_gene: TRBJ1-6; abundance: once; CDR3aa: CASSDQGQVNSPLHF; CDR3nt: TGTGCCAGCAGTGATCAGGGACAGGTGAATTCACCCCTCCACTTT
v_gene: TRBV6-1; d_gene: .; j_gene: TRBJ1-1; abundance: .; CDR3aa: CASSDLQQTEAFF; CDR3nt: TGTGCCAGCAGTGACCTCCAACAGACTGAAGCTTTCTTT
v_gene: TRBV27; d_gene: TRBD2; j_gene: TRBJ2-2; abundance: .; CDR3aa: CASSFGGRAGELFF; CDR3nt: TGTGCCAGCAGTTTCGGGGGGAGGGCCGGGGAGCTGTTTTTT
v_gene: TRBV30; d_gene: .; j_gene: TRBJ1-3; abundance: .; CDR3aa: CALYRSGNTIYF; CDR3nt: TGTGCCCTATACAGGTCTGGAAACACCATATATTTT
v_gene: TRBV5-6; d_gene: .; j_gene: TRBJ1-3; abundance: .; CDR3aa: CASSLAGGEAGNTIYF; CDR3nt: TGTGCCAGCAGCTTGGCCGGGGGGGAAGCTGGAAACACCATATATTTT
v_gene: TRBV6-5; d_gene: .; j_gene: TRBJ1-6; abundance: .; CDR3aa: CASRQQGANSPLHF; CDR3nt: TGTGCCAGCAGACAACAGGGCGCAAATTCACCCCTCCACTTT
v_gene: TRBV5-1; d_gene: .; j_gene: TRBJ2-1; abundance: .; CDR3aa: CASSVQGAYNEQFF; CDR3nt: TGCGCCAGCAGCGTACAGGGTGCCTACAATGAGCAGTTCTTC
v_gene: TRBV7-9; d_gene: .; j_gene: TRBJ2-3; abundance: .; CDR3aa: CASSLGASRGDTQYF; CDR3nt: TGTGCCAGCAGCTTAGGGGCTAGCCGGGGGGATACGCAGTATTTT
v_gene: TRBV4-1; d_gene: .; j_gene: TRBJ1-2; abundance: .; CDR3aa: CASSQNGNYGYTF; CDR3nt: TGCGCCAGCAGCCAAAACGGTAACTATGGCTACACCTTC
v_gene: TRBV27; d_gene: .; j_gene: TRBJ1-2; abundance: .; CDR3aa: CASSPYRDRSYGYTF; CDR3nt: TGTGCCAGCAGTCCTTACAGGGATCGGAGCTATGGCTACACCTTC
v_gene: TRBV4-2; d_gene: .; j_gene: TRBJ1-1; abundance: few; CDR3aa: CASSQRRTAVLEAFF; CDR3nt: TGTGCCAGCAGCCAAAGACGGACAGCCGTCCTTGAAGCTTTCTTT
v_gene: TRBV2; d_gene: .; j_gene: TRBJ1-2; abundance: few; CDR3aa: CASSDVGADTF; CDR3nt: TGTGCCAGCAGTGATGTTGGAGCCGACACCTTC
v_gene: TRBV15; d_gene: .; j_gene: TRBJ2-3; abundance: .; CDR3aa: CATHSGQSTDTQYF; CDR3nt: TGTGCCACCCATAGTGGGCAGAGCACAGATACGCAGTATTTT
v_gene: TRBV6-1; d_gene: TRBD1; j_gene: TRBJ2-7; abundance: .; CDR3aa: CASSVGDRGRSSNRLHEQYF; CDR3nt: TGTGCCAGCAGTGTGGGGGACAGGGGAAGGTCCTCCAACCGACTTCACGAGCAGTACTTC
v_gene: TRBV5-6; d_gene: .; j_gene: TRBJ1-5; abundance: .; CDR3aa: CASSQQGTNQPQHF; CDR3nt: TGTGCCAGCAGCCAACAGGGAACCAATCAGCCCCAGCATTTT
v_gene: TRBV18; d_gene: .; j_gene: TRBJ2-1; abundance: .; CDR3aa: CASSPDGSTYNEQFF; CDR3nt: TGTGCCAGCTCACCCGACGGGAGTACCTACAATGAGCAGTTCTTC
v_gene: TRBV5-1; d_gene: .; j_gene: TRBJ1-1; abundance: .; CDR3aa: CASSLQSMNTEAFF; CDR3nt: TGCGCCAGCAGCTTACAGAGCATGAACACTGAAGCTTTCTTT
v_gene: TRBV7-2; d_gene: TRBD1; j_gene: TRBJ2-1; abundance: .; CDR3aa: CASGGQGSYNEQFF; CDR3nt: TGTGCCAGCGGCGGACAGGGCTCCTACAATGAGCAGTTCTTC
v_gene: TRBV7-3; d_gene: .; j_gene: TRBJ2-2; abundance: .; CDR3aa: CASSPTGRSNTGELFF; CDR3nt: TGTGCCAGCAGCCCAACAGGCAGATCGAACACCGGGGAGCTGTTTTTT